This T cell receptor beta chain was captured in a study of technical replicates of blood from a few donors. Clones were read by immunoSEQ multiplex PCR, and TCRdb kept only the in-frame ones, dropping some. The sample includes 77,000 or so clones, roughly 92% of them seen just once. Germline V lookup: CDR1 MGHDK, CDR2 SYGVNS. The CDR3 has 13 amino acids. Unmatched junction bases numbered 8, after V lost 8 bases and J lost 8 bases. The sequence was obtained from a human donor in good health. The gene calls are TRBV25-1 and TRBJ1-2, with TRBD1 matching 10 bases. Sequenced input: T cells isolated from PBMCs. CDR3 sequence reads: CASAPMGQGGYTF. The CDR3 DNA reads TGTGCCAGCGCACCAATGGGACAGGGGGGCTACACCTTC.